The source of this T cell receptor (beta chain) is a study of blood T cell repertoires in COVID-19. Looking at the study overall: Sites in the United States, Italy and Spain provided acute and convalescent COVID-19 samples.

In the authors' workflow: Nucleated cell counts were estimated from reference gene primer amplification. Clones were sequenced by immunoSEQ multiplex PCR, and TCRdb holds only the in-frame ones, with some missing. The D gene and trimming were derived from the DNA, and the V and J assignments and clone size from that table. Of about 200,000 clones listed, approximately 84% are singletons. The sequence derives from a woman in her 50s with active or convalescent COVID-19. Specimen: peripheral blood.

The DNA of the CDR3 is TGTGCCAGCAGCTTTAGTGATGGTACTGAAGCTTTCTTT. Translating gives CASSFSDGTEAFF. The chain links TRBV7-9 to TRBJ1-1; D is ambiguous. The germline V and J ends were trimmed by 3 bases and 5 bases, with 10 bases remaining between them. The CDR3 runs to 13 residues. Germline V gives CDR1 SEHNR, CDR2 FQNEAQ (reference sequence).